Below are 22 T cell receptor beta chains sequenced from a single sample in a study of regulatory T cells in long-lasting Graves disease. To make TCR beta libraries, researchers used iRepertoire HTBI primers and Arm-PCR of CDR3 regions. MiXCR was run by TCRdb on the multiplex PCR reads, yielding one entry per CDR3 protein. The data show approximately 540,000 distinct CDR3 sequences, with 9.5% to 15% seen just once and roughly 9.3% held by the top ten. Time point noted: newly diagnosed GD, antithyroid drugs for less than 3 months. RNA extracted from PBMCs served as the sequencing template. The same sample was also used in a study of T cells in Graves' hyperthyroidism and ophthalmopathy.

The sample here was peripheral blood mononuclear cells (PBMCs), taken at new diagnosis, from a patient treated with antithyroid drugs. Receptors originate from a woman in her twenties or thirties with Graves disease.

The table lists this clonotype with a few counts. A read error may explain this, as a much larger clone is one base away. This chain uses TRBV28 with TRBJ1-1; D uncertain. CDR3 length equals 13 residues. The germline V and J ends were trimmed by 2 bases and 6 bases, with 10 bases remaining between them. CDR1 MDHEN and CDR2 SYDVKM come from the germline V gene. Here the CDR3 reads CASSLVGSAEAFF. For the CDR3, the DNA is TGTGCCAGCAGTTTAGTGGGCTCCGCTGAAGCTTTCTTT.

Only a few counts were recorded for this clonotype. This CDR3 is CSASPWTDTQYF. DNA of the CDR3: TGCAGTGCTAGTCCCTGGACGGATACGCAGTATTTT. The V and J genes are TRBV20-1 and TRBJ2-3; no clear D gene. Germline V gene data show CDR1 as DFQATT and CDR2 as SNEGSKA (reference sequence). The CDR3 has 12 amino acids. Trimming pared 3 bases from V and 6 bases from J, leaving 10 bases between.

The genes are TRBV20-1 and TRBJ2-2, with TRBD2 matching over 11 bases. CDR1 and CDR2 (germline): DFQATT, SNEGSKA (reference sequence). The CDR3 has 17 residues. V shed 6 bases, J shed 6 bases, and the junction held 15 bases outside the gene matches. CDR3 nucleotide sequence: TGCAGTGCCTCGCCGGGACTAGCGGAGCCCCTTGCCGGGGAGCTGTTTTTT. Its translation is CSASPGLAEPLAGELFF.

This clonotype was detected ten times or more. V usage is TRBV7-9 and J usage is TRBJ1-4, with 9 nucleotides matching TRBD1. The length of the CDR3 is 19 residues. V shed 4 bases and J 0 bases; nucleotides not matched to a gene: 12. CDR1 SEHNR and CDR2 FQNEAQ come from the germline V gene (reference sequence). Here the CDR3 reads CASSWDRVGFLATNEKLFF. The DNA for the CDR3 is TGTGCCAGCAGCTGGGACAGGGTAGGCTTTCTTGCAACTAATGAAAAACTGTTTTTT.

The sample holds a few counts of this clonotype. The chain is built from TRBV27 and TRBJ2-7; 7 bases fit TRBD1. V was pared by 5 bases and J by 4 bases, with 8 bases of the junction left unmatched. The CDR3 loop spans 14 amino acids. Per germline, CDR1 MNHEY and CDR2 SMNVEV (reference sequence). The chain's CDR3 is CASSRDSNLYEQYF. The CDR3, as DNA: TGTGCCAGCAGTCGGGACAGTAATCTTTACGAGCAGTACTTC.

The chain links TRBV18 to TRBJ1-5, with D possibly being TRBD1 (6 bases). Trimming shortened V by 6 bases and J by 9 bases, and 18 bases separated the two germline ends. The length of the CDR3 is 14 residues. Germline lookup yields CDR1 KGHSH and CDR2 LQKENI. CDR3 in DNA: TGTGCCAGCTCTCGCGCCTCGGAGGGGGGGCCCCAGCATTTT. Protein product: CASSRASEGGPQHF. Full variable domain (missing parts from reference TRBV18 and TRBJ1-5): NAGVMQNPRHLVRRRGQEARLRCSPMKGHSHVYWYRQLPEEGLKFMVYLQKENIIDESGMPKERFSAEFPKEGPSILRIQQVVRGDSAAYFCASSRASEGGPQHFGDGTRLSIL.

This chain uses TRBV4-1 with TRBJ1-5; D remains unclear. Trimming took 4 bases from V and 4 from J, leaving 14 bases between them. CDR3 size: 15 residues. Germline V gives CDR1 MGHRA, CDR2 YSYEKL. CDR3 residues: CASSLGGRGNQPQHF. CDR3 DNA: TGCGCCAGCAGCCTCGGAGGCCGGGGAAATCAGCCCCAGCATTTT.

This clonotype was picked up many times. The V and J genes are TRBV11-1 and TRBJ2-7; TRBD2 is a possible D gene (6 bases). Germline CDR1 SGHAT, CDR2 FQDESV (reference sequence). V shed 7 bases and J shed 6 bases, with 16 bases lying between them. The CDR3 runs 13 residues. The chain's CDR3 is CASTGTPGGEQYF. The CDR3, as DNA: TGTGCCAGCACCGGGACTCCCGGAGGCGAGCAGTACTTC.

This clonotype was picked up many times. The chain joins TRBV19 to TRBJ1-4; 8 bases agree with TRBD1. This CDR3 region has 14 residues. The V segment lost 6 bases and the J segment 5 bases; nucleotides outside the gene matches: 5. Germline V gene sequence: CDR1 LNHDA, CDR2 SQIVND (reference sequence). The CDR3 DNA follows: TGTGCCAGTAGGGCCAGGGGGCAGAATGAAAAACTGTTTTTT. As protein: CASRARGQNEKLFF. Variable domain in full (rest from reference TRBV19 and TRBJ1-4): DGGITQSPKYLFRKEGQNVTLSCEQNLNHDAMYWYRQDPGQGLRLIYYSQIVNDFQKGDIAEGYSVSREKKESFPLTVTSAQKNPTAFYLCASRARGQNEKLFFGSGTQLSVL.

This clonotype was picked up many times. The chain recombines TRBV29-1 with TRBJ2-7; D possibly corresponds to TRBD1 (6 bases). The V end lost 7 bases, the J end lost 2 bases, and 12 bases lay between the germline ends. The CDR3 spans 12 residues. Per germline, CDR1 SQVTM and CDR2 ANQGSEA. In DNA form, the CDR3 reads TGCAGCGCTTCACAGGGAACCTACGAGCAGTACTTC. This codes for CSASQGTYEQYF.

This clonotype was observed a handful of times. J is TRBJ2-2 and V is TRBV9, with D perhaps TRBD1 (5 bases). The CDR3 covers 13 residues. V lost 2 bases and J lost 6, with 8 bases in between. Germline V gene sequence: CDR1 SGDLS, CDR2 YYNGEE. The CDR3 DNA follows: TGTGCCAGCAGCGTTCAAGGGGCCGGGGAGCTGTTTTTT. This translates into CASSVQGAGELFF.

The rearrangement links TRBV12-3 or TRBV12-4 to TRBJ2-2, with 10 bases matching TRBD1. The length of the CDR3 is 15 residues. V trimming: 6 bases; J trimming: 6 bases; junction bases outside the gene matches: 7. The CDR3 here is CASSYRTGGAGELFF. The CDR3 DNA is TGTGCCAGCAGCTATCGGACAGGGGGAGCCGGGGAGCTGTTTTTT.

This clonotype was seen only a few times. Since a much larger clone is just one base distant, this may be a read error. This chain uses TRBV2 with TRBJ2-1, with D tentatively TRBD2 (7 bases). The end of the DNA fits TRBJ2-5 better, so the J call may be wrong. The CDR3 extends over 14 amino acids. Germline loops: CDR1 SNHLY, CDR2 FYNNEI. This CDR3 is CASRYGGLQETQYF. The CDR3, as DNA: TGTGCCAGCAGATACGGGGGGCTACAAGAGACCCAGTACTTC.

This clonotype was detected a few times. The chain has TRBV19 and TRBJ2-7; tentatively, D is TRBD2 (6 bases). From germline, CDR1 is LNHDA and CDR2 SQIVND (reference sequence). The V gene lost 6 bases and the J gene lost 7 bases, with 19 bases spanning the gap. The CDR3 totals 14 residues. The CDR3 sequence is CASRLGLSFGEQYF. The CDR3 nucleotides are TGTGCCAGTAGGTTGGGACTCTCGTTTGGAGAGCAGTACTTC. The entire variable domain, with the rest obtained from reference TRBV19 and TRBJ2-7, is as follows: DGGITQSPKYLFRKEGQNVTLSCEQNLNHDAMYWYRQDPGQGLRLIYYSQIVNDFQKGDIAEGYSVSREKKESFPLTVTSAQKNPTAFYLCASRLGLSFGEQYFGPGTRLTVT.

This clonotype was detected many times. The chain uses TRBV19 and TRBJ1-6; D possibly corresponds to TRBD1 (6 bases). The germline V gene encodes CDR1 LNHDA and CDR2 SQIVND (reference sequence). The CDR3 extends over 14 amino acids. Trimming stripped 6 bases from V and 5 bases from J, with 11 bases between. CDR3 region: CASSTGRDNSPLHF. The CDR3 DNA follows: TGTGCCAGTAGCACAGGGAGGGATAATTCACCCCTCCACTTT.

This clonotype was seen repeatedly, ten times or more. This chain connects TRBV27 to TRBJ1-1; the D gene is possibly TRBD1 (5 bases). The V end was cut by 3 bases, the J end by 4 bases, with 18 bases between. Germline loops: CDR1 MNHEY, CDR2 SMNVEV (reference sequence). The CDR3 contains 16 residues. The CDR3 sequence: CASSLDLGGRITEAFF. The DNA of the CDR3 is TGTGCCAGCAGTTTGGATTTGGGGGGTCGCATCACTGAAGCTTTCTTT.

This clonotype came up many times. The gene calls are TRBV2 and TRBJ2-1; 9 nucleotides agree with TRBD2. CDR1 is SNHLY and CDR2 is FYNNEI in the germline V gene. The CDR3 spans 13 residues. V shed 6 bases and J 13 bases; nucleotides not matched to a gene: 10. This CDR3 is CASRWTSAARQFF. CDR3 DNA sequence: TGTGCCAGCAGATGGACTAGCGCCGCGAGACAGTTCTTC.

This clonotype was seen more than once but under ten times. V and J are TRBV7-9 and TRBJ1-6, with a weak D call TRBD1 (6 bases). This CDR3 contains 17 residues. Germline loops: CDR1 SEHNR, CDR2 FQNEAQ (reference sequence). The germline V and J ends were trimmed by 5 bases and 6 bases, with 20 bases remaining between them. CDR3 sequence reads: CASSPWTATNLNSPLHF. The CDR3 DNA reads as TGTGCCAGCAGCCCCTGGACAGCTACTAACCTTAATTCACCCCTCCACTTT.

This clonotype was counted between two and nine times. V is TRBV20-1 and J is TRBJ2-7; 14 nucleotides align to TRBD2. The CDR3 totals 16 residues. Germline CDR1 is DFQATT and CDR2 is SNEGSKA (reference sequence). V was clipped by 1 base and J by 2 bases; unmatched bases: 4. CDR3 sequence: CSARGGTSGSPYEQYF. For the CDR3, the DNA is TGCAGTGCTAGAGGCGGGACTAGCGGGAGCCCCTACGAGCAGTACTTC.

About this clonotype: A read error is possible here, since a much larger clone lies one base away. The chain joins TRBV7-9 to TRBJ2-1, with 11 bases matching TRBD2. Germline V CDR1 and CDR2: SEHNR, FQNEAQ (reference sequence). This CDR3 comprises 16 residues. V shed 5 bases and J 8 bases; nucleotides not matched to a gene: 11. DNA of the CDR3: TGTGCCAGCAGCCGGTTACTAGCGGGAGCTAACGATGAGCAGTTCTTC. Amino acid sequence: CASSRLLAGANDEQFF.

At least ten counts were recorded for this clonotype. This chain joins TRBV3-1 and TRBJ2-3; D unclear. Germline lookup yields CDR1 LGHDT and CDR2 YNNKEL (reference sequence). The CDR3 is made up of 15 amino acids. V was clipped by 6 bases and J by 1 base, with 14 bases between them. CDR3 in DNA: TGTGCCAGCAGGGTCTCTCGCAGCCGCACAGATACGCAGTATTTT. It translates to CASRVSRSRTDTQYF.

In regard to this clonotype: A much larger clone differs by one base, so this may be a read error. The V call is TRBV6-4, the J call TRBJ1-1; 7 nucleotides match TRBD1. J gave up 3 bases and V 6 bases, and 10 bases lay outside the gene matches. CDR3 length equals 15 residues. Per germline, CDR1 MRHNA and CDR2 SNTAGT. The CDR3 bases are TGTGCCAGCAGACAGCAACAGGGGACGGACACTGAAGCTTTCTTT. As protein: CASRQQQGTDTEAFF.